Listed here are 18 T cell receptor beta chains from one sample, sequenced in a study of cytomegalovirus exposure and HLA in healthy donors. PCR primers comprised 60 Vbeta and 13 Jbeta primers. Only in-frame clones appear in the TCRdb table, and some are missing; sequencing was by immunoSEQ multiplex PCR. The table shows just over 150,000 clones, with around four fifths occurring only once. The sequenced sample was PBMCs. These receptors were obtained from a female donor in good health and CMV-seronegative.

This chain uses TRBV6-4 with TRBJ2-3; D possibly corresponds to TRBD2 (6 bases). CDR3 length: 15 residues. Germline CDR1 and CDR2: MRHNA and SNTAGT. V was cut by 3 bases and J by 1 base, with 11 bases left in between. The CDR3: CASSEGTQGTDTQYF. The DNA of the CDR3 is TGTGCCAGCAGTGAAGGGACTCAAGGCACAGATACGCAGTATTTT.

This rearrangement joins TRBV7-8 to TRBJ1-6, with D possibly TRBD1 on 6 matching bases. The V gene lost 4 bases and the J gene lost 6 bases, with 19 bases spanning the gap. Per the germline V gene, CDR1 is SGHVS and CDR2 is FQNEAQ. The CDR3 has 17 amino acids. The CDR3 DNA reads TGTGCCAGCAGCTACGTACAGGGCGCGGGAGGTAATTCACCCCTCCACTTT. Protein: CASSYVQGAGGNSPLHF.

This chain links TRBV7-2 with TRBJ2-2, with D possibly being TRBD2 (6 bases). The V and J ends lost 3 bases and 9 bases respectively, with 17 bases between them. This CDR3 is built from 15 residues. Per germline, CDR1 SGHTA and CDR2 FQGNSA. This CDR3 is CASSFDNPGLRELFF. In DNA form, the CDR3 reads TGTGCCAGCAGCTTTGACAACCCGGGACTTCGGGAGCTGTTTTTT.

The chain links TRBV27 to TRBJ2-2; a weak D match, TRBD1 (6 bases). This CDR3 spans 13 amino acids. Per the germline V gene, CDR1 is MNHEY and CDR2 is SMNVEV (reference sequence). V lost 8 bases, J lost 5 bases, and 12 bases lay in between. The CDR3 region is CASRQVLTGELFF. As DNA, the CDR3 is TGTGCCAGCCGACAGGTTTTGACCGGGGAGCTGTTTTTT.

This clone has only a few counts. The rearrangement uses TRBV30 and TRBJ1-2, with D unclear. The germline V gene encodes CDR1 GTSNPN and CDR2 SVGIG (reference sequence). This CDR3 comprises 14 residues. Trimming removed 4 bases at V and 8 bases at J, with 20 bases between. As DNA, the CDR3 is TGTGCCTGGACCGACGGGAGGGCTTTCGACGGCTACACCTTC. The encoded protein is CAWTDGRAFDGYTF.

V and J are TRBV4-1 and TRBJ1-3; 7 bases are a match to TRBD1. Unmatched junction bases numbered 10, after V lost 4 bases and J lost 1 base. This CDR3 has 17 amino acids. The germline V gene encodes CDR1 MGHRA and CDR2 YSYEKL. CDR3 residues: CASSPRDRERSGNTIYF. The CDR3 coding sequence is TGCGCCAGCAGCCCCCGAGACAGGGAGCGTTCTGGAAACACCATATATTTT.

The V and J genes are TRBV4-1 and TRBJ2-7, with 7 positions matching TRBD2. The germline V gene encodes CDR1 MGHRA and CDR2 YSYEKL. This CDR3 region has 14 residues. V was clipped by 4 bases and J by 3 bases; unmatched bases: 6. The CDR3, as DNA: TGCGCCAGCAGCCCGACTAGCCAGGGCTACGAGCAGTACTTC. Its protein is CASSPTSQGYEQYF.

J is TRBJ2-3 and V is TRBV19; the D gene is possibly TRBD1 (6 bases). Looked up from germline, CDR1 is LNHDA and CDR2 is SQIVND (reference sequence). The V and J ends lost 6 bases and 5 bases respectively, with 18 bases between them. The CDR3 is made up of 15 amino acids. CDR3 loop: CASRTRDTVRDTQYF. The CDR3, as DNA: TGTGCCAGTAGGACCCGGGACACAGTGAGAGATACGCAGTATTTT.

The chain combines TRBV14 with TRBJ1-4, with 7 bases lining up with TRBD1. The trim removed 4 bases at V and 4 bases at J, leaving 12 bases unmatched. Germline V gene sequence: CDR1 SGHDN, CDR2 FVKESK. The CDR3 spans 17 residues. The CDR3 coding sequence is TGTGCCAGCAGCCCACTCGATTGGACAGGTAGTAATGAAAAACTGTTTTTT. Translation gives CASSPLDWTGSNEKLFF.

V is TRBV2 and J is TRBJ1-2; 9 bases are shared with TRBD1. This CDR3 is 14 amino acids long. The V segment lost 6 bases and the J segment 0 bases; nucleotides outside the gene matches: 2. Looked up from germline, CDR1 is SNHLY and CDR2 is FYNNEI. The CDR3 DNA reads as TGTGCCAGCAGGGACAGGGGAACTAACTATGGCTACACCTTC. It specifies CASRDRGTNYGYTF.

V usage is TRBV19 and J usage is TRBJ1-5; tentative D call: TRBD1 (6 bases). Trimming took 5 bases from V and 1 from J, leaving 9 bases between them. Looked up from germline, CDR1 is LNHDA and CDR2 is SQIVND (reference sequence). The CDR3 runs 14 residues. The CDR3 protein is CASSATGSNQPQHF. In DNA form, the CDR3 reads TGTGCCAGTAGTGCAACAGGGAGCAATCAGCCCCAGCATTTT.

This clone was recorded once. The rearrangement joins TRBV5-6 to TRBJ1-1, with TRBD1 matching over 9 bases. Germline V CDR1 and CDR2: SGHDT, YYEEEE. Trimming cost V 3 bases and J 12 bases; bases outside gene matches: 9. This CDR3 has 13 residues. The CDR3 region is CASSWDRAGETFF. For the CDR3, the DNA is TGTGCCAGCAGCTGGGACAGGGCCGGGGAAACTTTCTTT.

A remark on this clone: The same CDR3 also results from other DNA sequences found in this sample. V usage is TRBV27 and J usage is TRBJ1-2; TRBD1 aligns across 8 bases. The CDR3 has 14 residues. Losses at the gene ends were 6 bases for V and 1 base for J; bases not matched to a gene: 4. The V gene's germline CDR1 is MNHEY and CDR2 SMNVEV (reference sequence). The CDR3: CASSLTGGNYGYTF. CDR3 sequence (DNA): TGTGCCAGCAGCCTCACAGGGGGTAACTATGGCTACACCTTC.

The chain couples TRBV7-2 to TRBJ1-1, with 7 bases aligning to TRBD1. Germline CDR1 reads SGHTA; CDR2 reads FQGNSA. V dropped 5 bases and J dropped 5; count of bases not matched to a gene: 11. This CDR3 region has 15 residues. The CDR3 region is CASSDRVEGNTEAFF. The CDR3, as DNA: TGTGCCAGCAGCGACAGGGTTGAAGGGAATACTGAAGCTTTCTTT.

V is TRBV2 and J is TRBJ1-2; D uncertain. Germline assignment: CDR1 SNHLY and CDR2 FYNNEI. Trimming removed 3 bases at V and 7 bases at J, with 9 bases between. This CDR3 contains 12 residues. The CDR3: CASSDPGFGYTF. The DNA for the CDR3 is TGTGCCAGCAGTGACCCGGGATTTGGCTACACCTTC.

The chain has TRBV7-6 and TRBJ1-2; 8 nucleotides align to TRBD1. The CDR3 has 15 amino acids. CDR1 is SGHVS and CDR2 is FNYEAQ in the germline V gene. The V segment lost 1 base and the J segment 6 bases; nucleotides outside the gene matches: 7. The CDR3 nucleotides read TGTGCCAGCAGCTTAGGTCAGGGGGCCAGGGATGGCTACACCTTC. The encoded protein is CASSLGQGARDGYTF.

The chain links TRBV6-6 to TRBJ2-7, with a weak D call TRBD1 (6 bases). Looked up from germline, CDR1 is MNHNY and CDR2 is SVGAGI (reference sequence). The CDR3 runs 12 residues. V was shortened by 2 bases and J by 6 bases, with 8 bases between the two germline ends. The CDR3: CASSYRGGEQYF. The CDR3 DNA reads TGTGCCAGCAGTTACCGAGGGGGCGAGCAGTACTTC.

The CDR3 DNA sequence: TGTGCCTGGAGTGTTGGGGCGGGAGACGATGAGCAGTTCTTC. The encoded protein is CAWSVGAGDDEQFF. The chain has TRBV30 and TRBJ2-1, with 7 bases matching TRBD2. V gave up 0 bases and J gave up 8 bases; unmatched junction bases: 7. The germline V gene encodes CDR1 GTSNPN and CDR2 SVGIG (reference sequence). This CDR3 has 14 residues.